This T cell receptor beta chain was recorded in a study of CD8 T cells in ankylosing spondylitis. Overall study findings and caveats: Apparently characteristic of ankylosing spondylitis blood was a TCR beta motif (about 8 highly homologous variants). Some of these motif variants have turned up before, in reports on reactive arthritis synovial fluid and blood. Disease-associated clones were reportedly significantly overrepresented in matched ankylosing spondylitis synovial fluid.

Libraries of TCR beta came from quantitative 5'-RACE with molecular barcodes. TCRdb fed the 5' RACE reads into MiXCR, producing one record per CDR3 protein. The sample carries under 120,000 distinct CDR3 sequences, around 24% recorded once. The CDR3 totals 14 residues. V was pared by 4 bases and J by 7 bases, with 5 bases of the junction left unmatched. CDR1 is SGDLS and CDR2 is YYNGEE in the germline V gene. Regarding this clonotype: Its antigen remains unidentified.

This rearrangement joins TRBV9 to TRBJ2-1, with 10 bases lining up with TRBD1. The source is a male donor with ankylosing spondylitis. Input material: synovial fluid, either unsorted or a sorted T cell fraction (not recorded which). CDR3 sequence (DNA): TGTGCCAGCAGCCTAAGGGACAGGGGAAATGAGCAGTTCTTC. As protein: CASSLRDRGNEQFF.